These T cell receptor beta chains were read from a single sample in a study of a mutant IDH1 vaccine in newly diagnosed glioma. These TCRs' antigens remain unknown. Clones were read by immunoSEQ multiplex PCR, and TCRdb kept only the in-frame ones, dropping some. This table holds about 55,000 clones, 80% found once. The sample in question was PBMCs, obtained from a glioma patient whose treatment included an IDH1 peptide vaccine. The source of these receptors is a man aged 40-49 years with glioma. The CDR3 runs from the conserved cysteine through the conserved F or W. A D gene is named only where the DNA matches it firmly. Not every row has a clone size; where given, it reads once, few, many or a size class.

V	size	D	J	DNA	CDR3
TRBV11-2	.	.	TRBJ1-1	TGTGCCAGCAGCTTAGGGAGGGAGGGGCGGACTGAAGCTTTCTTT	CASSLGREGRTEAFF
TRBV4-1	few	TRBD2	TRBJ2-1	TGCGCCAGCAGCCGGGTAGCGGGGTACAATGAGCAGTTCTTC	CASSRVAGYNEQFF
TRBV4-2	.	TRBD2	TRBJ2-4	TGTGCCAGCAGCCATAACCTAGCGGGGGGCCTTCAGTACTTC	CASSHNLAGGLQYF
TRBV13	.	.	TRBJ1-6	TGTGCCAGCAGCTACCGCGCGGTTGTGTCACCCCTCCACTTT	CASSYRAVVSPLHF
TRBV6-5	.	TRBD2	TRBJ2-5	TGTGCCAGCAGCCCTAGCGGGGGGGTAAGGACCCAGTACTTC	CASSPSGGVRTQYF
TRBV7-2	.	.	TRBJ1-3	TGTGCCAGCAGGAAGGGGGGGGGCTCTGGAAACACCATATATTTT	CASRKGGGSGNTIYF
TRBV2	.	.	TRBJ2-3	TGTGCCAGCAGAATGAGTCCGGGGGGCGCTGCGGGTACGCAGTATTTT	CASRMSPGGAAGTQYF
TRBV4-1	.	.	TRBJ2-2	TGCGCCAGCAGCCAAGATCCGGGGCTAAGCACCGGGGAGCTGTTTTTT	CASSQDPGLSTGELFF
TRBV4-2	.	TRBD1	TRBJ1-5	TGTGCCAGCAGCCAAGATCATTCAGGGACAGCGGATCAGCCCCAGCATTTT	CASSQDHSGTADQPQHF
TRBV4-1	many	TRBD1	TRBJ1-1	TGCGCCAGCAGCCAAGAAGGAATAGTAACAGGGGGAACTTTCTTT	CASSQEGIVTGGTFF
TRBV6-5	.	.	TRBJ2-7	TGTGCCAGCAGCCCCAGCGAAACTTACGAGCAGTACTTC	CASSPSETYEQYF
TRBV7-9	.	TRBD1	TRBJ1-2	TGTGCCAGCAGCCACGGACAGGGGTTTAACTATGGCTACACCTTC	CASSHGQGFNYGYTF
TRBV4-1	few	.	TRBJ1-5	TGCGCCAGCAGCCAAGATTGGGGGGTTCAGCCCCAGCATTTT	CASSQDWGVQPQHF
TRBV6-1	.	.	TRBJ1-6	TGTGCCAGCAGTGACCTGGCAGGGGCTGGTTCACCCCTCCACTTT	CASSDLAGAGSPLHF
TRBV2	.	.	TRBJ2-1	TGTGCCAGCAGTGGGGCGGGCTACAATGAGCAGTTCTTC	CASSGAGYNEQFF